This T cell receptor (beta chain) originates from a study of response to subunit inactivated influenza vaccine. Findings and caveats of the study: After each seasonal influenza vaccination, few new T cells are recruited, the authors suggested.

Looked up from germline, CDR1 is SGHKS and CDR2 is YYEKEE (reference sequence). The J segment lost 8 bases and the V segment lost 4 bases, leaving 13 bases of the junction unmatched. The CDR3 loop spans 15 amino acids. To note about this clonotype: What it binds is unknown.

TCRdb itself ran the RT-PCR reads through MiXCR, one entry per CDR3 protein. There are about 520,000 distinct CDR3 sequences in the sample; around 25% occur only once, and over 1.5% lies in the top ten. The source was CD4+ T cells sorted from PBMCs, collected roughly 5 days after vaccination. The chain combines TRBV5-5 with TRBJ1-1, with TRBD1 identical over 8 bases. The clonotype comes from a man aged 45-60 years who received an inactivated influenza vaccine. CDR3 protein: CASSPGTQTGAEAFF. CDR3 nucleotide sequence: TGTGCCAGCAGCCCTGGGACCCAGACAGGGGCCGAAGCTTTCTTT.